This T cell receptor (beta chain) is drawn from a study of PD-1 blockade in classical Hodgkin lymphoma. Study-wide findings and caveats: Possible causes of repertoire differences, disease activity or prior therapy, remain undefined. According to reports, newly diagnosed patients had lower baseline TCR diversity than healthy donors, and relapsed/refractory patients had lower baseline TCR diversity still.

A word on this clone: Its antigen is currently unknown.

The CDR3 spans 16 residues. Germline V CDR1 and CDR2: SGHNT, YYREEE (reference sequence). The V end lost 4 bases, the J end lost 1 base, and 16 bases lay between the germline ends. The assay was immunoSEQ multiplex PCR, and TCRdb's table has in-frame clones only and misses some. Among around 15,000 clones listed, about nine tenths were seen once. Time point noted: newly diagnosed, previously untreated cHL patient sample. Magnetic depletion of unwanted cells isolated CD4+ T cells from thawed PBMCs. PBMCs from untreated, newly diagnosed classical Hodgkin lymphoma were comparison samples. Source material: CD4+ T cells from blood. The sequence was obtained from a human donor with classical Hodgkin lymphoma. The rearrangement joins TRBV5-4 to TRBJ2-3; maybe TRBD1 (8 bases). Here the CDR3 reads CASSTRTGRGTDTQYF. In nucleotides, the CDR3 is TGTGCCAGCAGCACCAGGACAGGGAGGGGCACAGATACGCAGTATTTT.